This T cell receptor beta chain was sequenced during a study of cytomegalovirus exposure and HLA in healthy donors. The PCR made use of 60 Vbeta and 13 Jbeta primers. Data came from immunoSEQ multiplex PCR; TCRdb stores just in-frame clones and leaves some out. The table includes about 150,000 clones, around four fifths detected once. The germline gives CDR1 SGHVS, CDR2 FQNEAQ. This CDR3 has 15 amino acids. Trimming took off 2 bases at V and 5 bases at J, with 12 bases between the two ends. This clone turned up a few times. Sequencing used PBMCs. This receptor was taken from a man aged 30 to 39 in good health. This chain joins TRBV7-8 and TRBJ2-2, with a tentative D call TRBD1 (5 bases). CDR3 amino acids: CASSLPARQTGELFF. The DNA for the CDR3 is TGTGCCAGCAGCTTACCCGCAAGACAGACCGGGGAGCTGTTTTTT.